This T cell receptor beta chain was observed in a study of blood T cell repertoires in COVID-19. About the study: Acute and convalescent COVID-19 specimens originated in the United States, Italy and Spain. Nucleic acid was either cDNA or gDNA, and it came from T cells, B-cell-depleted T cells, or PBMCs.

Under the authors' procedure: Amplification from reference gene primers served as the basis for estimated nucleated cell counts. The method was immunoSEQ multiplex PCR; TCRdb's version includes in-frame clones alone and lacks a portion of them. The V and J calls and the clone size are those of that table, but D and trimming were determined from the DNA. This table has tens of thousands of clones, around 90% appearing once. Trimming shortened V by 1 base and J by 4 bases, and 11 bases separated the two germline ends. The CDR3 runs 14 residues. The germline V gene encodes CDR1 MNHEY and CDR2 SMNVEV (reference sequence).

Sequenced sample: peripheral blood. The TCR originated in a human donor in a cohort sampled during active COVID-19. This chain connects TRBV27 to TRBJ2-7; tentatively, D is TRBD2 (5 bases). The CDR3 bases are TGTGCCAGCAGTTTATTCTATGAGGGTTACGAGCAGTACTTC. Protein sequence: CASSLFYEGYEQYF.